Shown below are 14 T cell receptor beta chains from a single sample sequenced in a study of T cells after yellow fever vaccination. TCRdb re-called the 5' RACE reads with MiXCR, one entry per CDR3 protein. The table shows over 200,000 distinct CDR3 sequences, with more than 6.5% occurring only once. This specimen was CD4+ T cells sorted from PBMCs, taken on the day of the yellow fever booster vaccination. The receptors come from a man aged 25-45 years who received the YFV17D yellow fever vaccine.

The J gene is TRBJ1-4, the V gene TRBV30; D not certain. The CDR3 consists of 15 residues. In germline, CDR1 is GTSNPN, CDR2 SVGIG (reference sequence). Trimming removed 1 base from V and 0 bases from J, with 9 bases in between. CDR3 sequence (DNA): TGTGCCTGGAGTGGGATACTTGCAACTAATGAAAAACTGTTTTTT. Translating it yields CAWSGILATNEKLFF.

This chain uses TRBV15 with TRBJ2-1; maybe TRBD2 (6 bases). The V and J ends lost 5 bases and 7 bases respectively, with 24 bases between them. CDR1 is LNHNV and CDR2 is YYDKDF in the germline V gene (reference sequence). The CDR3 is made up of 17 amino acids. The CDR3 region has the DNA TGTGCCACCAGCTCATTCCGGGGGAGCGTTCGGGGGAATGAGCAGTTCTTC. Translation: CATSSFRGSVRGNEQFF.

This chain joins TRBV12-3 or TRBV12-4 and TRBJ2-5; D unclear. The length of the CDR3 is 15 residues. Trimming shortened V by 1 base and J by 4 bases, and 13 bases separated the two germline ends. CDR3 sequence reads: CASSLGVPVLETQYF. CDR3 bases: TGTGCCAGCAGTTTAGGCGTCCCCGTCCTAGAGACCCAGTACTTC.

V gene TRBV10-3 combines with J gene TRBJ1-6; 8 nucleotides line up with TRBD1. CDR1 and CDR2 (germline): ENHRY, SYGVKD. The trim removed 3 bases at V and 18 bases at J, leaving 13 bases unmatched. The CDR3 consists of 14 residues. CDR3 residues: CAISDGTGTLGAHF. The DNA of the CDR3 is TGTGCCATCAGTGACGGGACAGGAACGTTGGGGGCCCACTTT.

The chain couples TRBV20-1 to TRBJ2-7; the match to TRBD2 covers 10 bases. The CDR3 is 16 amino acids. Germline lookup yields CDR1 DFQATT and CDR2 SNEGSKA (reference sequence). The junction had 13 bases not matched to a gene; V was cut back by 6 bases and J by 2 bases. The CDR3 DNA reads as TGCAGTGCACCTCTTGGGGGTAGCGGGAGGACCTACGAGCAGTACTTC. Translation: CSAPLGGSGRTYEQYF.

This clonotype was detected a few times. This chain uses TRBV7-3 with TRBJ2-2; D is possibly TRBD2 (6 bases). CDR1 and CDR2 from the germline V gene are SGHTA and FQGTGA. This CDR3 comprises 15 residues. Trimming removed 2 bases from V and 4 bases from J, with 11 bases in between. CDR3 sequence: CASSLSGGVTGELFF. The CDR3, as DNA: TGTGCCAGCAGCTTATCGGGCGGGGTCACCGGGGAGCTGTTTTTT.

This clonotype has at least ten counts. The CDR3 DNA reads as TGTGCCAGCAGCTTAGAGGGCGCAGAGACCCAGTACTTC. This gives the protein CASSLEGAETQYF. The chain combines TRBV7-9 with TRBJ2-5; D gene ambiguous. The V end was cut by 1 base, the J end by 4 bases, with 7 bases between. This CDR3 spans 13 amino acids. Germline CDR1 is SEHNR and CDR2 is FQNEAQ (reference sequence). Complete variable domain (other parts from reference TRBV7-9 and TRBJ2-5): DTGVSQNPRHKITKRGQNVTFRCDPISEHNRLYWYRQTLGQGPEFLTYFQNEAQLEKSRLLSDRFSAERPKGSFSTLEIQRTEQGDSAMYLCASSLEGAETQYFGPGTRLLVL.

This clonotype has a count of ten or more. The chain has TRBV28 and TRBJ2-7, with D tentatively TRBD1 (5 bases). The germline V gene has CDR1 MDHEN and CDR2 SYDVKM. Trimming removed 7 bases from V and 5 bases from J, with 18 bases in between. There are 14 residues in the CDR3. The DNA for the CDR3 is TGTGCCAGCATTGCTGGGCAGGGCTACAACGAGCAGTACTTC. This encodes CASIAGQGYNEQYF. The full variable domain, its missing parts supplied by reference TRBV28 and TRBJ2-7, is DVKVTQSSRYLVKRTGEKVFLECVQDMDHENMFWYRQDPGLGLRLIYFSYDVKMKEKGDIPEGYSVSREKKERFSLILESASTNQTSMYLCASIAGQGYNEQYFGPGTRLTVT.

This clonotype has ten or more counts. J is TRBJ1-4 and V is TRBV4-3; perhaps TRBD1 as D (6 bases). The CDR3 runs to 15 residues. Germline-derived CDR1 and CDR2 are LGHNA and YSLEER. The V end lost 4 bases, the J end lost 8 bases, and 17 bases lay between the germline ends. Written as DNA, the CDR3 is TGCGCCAGCAGCCTTTTGGGGGCTGGAGGCGAAAAACTGTTTTTT. This sequence encodes CASSLLGAGGEKLFF.

This clonotype was observed a few times. The genes are TRBV7-2 and TRBJ1-4; the match to TRBD1 covers 8 bases. Trimming at V came to 7 bases and at J to 8 bases, leaving 6 bases not matched to a gene. The germline CDR1 and CDR2 sequences are SGHTA and FQGNSA. The CDR3 runs 13 residues. This CDR3 reads CASTQGAAEKLFF. The CDR3 bases are TGTGCCAGCACCCAGGGGGCGGCAGAAAAACTGTTTTTT.

This clonotype was counted a few times. One junction end does not reproduce the germline sequence, and a read error may be involved. The genes are TRBV30 and TRBJ2-1; the match to TRBD2 covers 14 bases. Per the germline V gene, CDR1 is GTSNPN and CDR2 is SVGIG (reference sequence). This CDR3 has 19 residues. CDR3 sequence reads: CAWQRGTSGSDPSNNEQFF. The CDR3 coding sequence is TGTGCCTGGCAACGAGGGACTAGCGGGAGTGACCCCTCCAACAATGAGCAGTTCTTC.

The rearrangement joins TRBV20-1 to TRBJ2-1; 9 positions agree with TRBD2. The CDR3 runs 14 residues. Germline CDR1 and CDR2: DFQATT and SNEGSKA (reference sequence). V shed 6 bases, J shed 6 bases, and the junction held 9 bases outside the gene matches. The CDR3: CSAATSGAFNEQFF. In DNA form, the CDR3 reads TGCAGTGCAGCGACTAGCGGAGCCTTCAATGAGCAGTTCTTC.

This clonotype has ten or more counts. The chain's CDR3 is CASSLALSSESFF. In DNA form, the CDR3 reads TGTGCCAGCAGCTTAGCGCTGAGTTCGGAGTCTTTCTTT. The chain employs TRBV7-2 and TRBJ1-1, with D unclear. Looked up from germline, CDR1 is SGHTA and CDR2 is FQGNSA. CDR3 length: 13 residues. Between the trimmed V and J ends, which lost 0 bases and 12 bases, there was a span of 14 bases.

The chain employs TRBV7-8 and TRBJ2-7; tentatively, D is TRBD2 (6 bases). V was pared by 8 bases and J by 0 bases, with 14 bases between. This CDR3 contains 14 residues. CDR1 is SGHVS and CDR2 is FQNEAQ in the germline V gene. The CDR3 reads CASGGTSSSYEQYF. The DNA for the CDR3 is TGTGCCAGCGGGGGGACGTCAAGCTCCTACGAGCAGTACTTC.